This entry lists 17 T cell receptor beta chains sequenced from one sample in a study of regulatory T cells in long-lasting Graves disease. TCR beta libraries were built with iRepertoire HTBI primers and Arm-PCR of CDR3 regions. Using its own MiXCR run on the multiplex PCR reads, TCRdb lists one record per CDR3 protein. The sample comprises around 470,000 distinct CDR3 sequences, 11% to 15% of which are singletons, and about a sixth rests with the top ten. The time point here: newly diagnosed GD, antithyroid drugs for less than 3 months. Scientists built the TCR library using RNA that was extracted from PBMCs. This sample was shared with a second study, whose subject was T cells in Graves' hyperthyroidism and ophthalmopathy.

The sequences come from peripheral blood mononuclear cells (PBMCs), collected at new diagnosis, from a patient treated with antithyroid drugs. Receptors were obtained from a woman aged 45-65 years with Graves disease.

Many counts were recorded for this clonotype. The genes are TRBV28 and TRBJ2-1; D is unresolved. Germline V gene lookup returns CDR1 MDHEN and CDR2 SYDVKM. The CDR3 loop spans 13 amino acids. V lost 4 bases to trimming and J lost 4 bases, with 8 bases between them. The CDR3 DNA is TGTGCCAGCAGTTATCTCCGTTACAATGAGCAGTTCTTC. As protein: CASSYLRYNEQFF.

The chain is built from TRBV10-1 and TRBJ2-7; 9 nucleotides line up with TRBD1. The ends lost 10 bases at V and 2 bases at J; junction bases unmatched: 21. Germline V gene sequence: CDR1 WNHNN, CDR2 SYGVQD (reference sequence). CDR3 length equals 18 residues. In DNA form, the CDR3 reads TGCGCCACCAGCGGCCGATGCGGGACAGGGCCGCCCCCCTACGAGCAGTACTTC. It is translated as CATSGRCGTGPPPYEQYF.

This clonotype was seen at least ten times. The chain employs TRBV6-5 and TRBJ2-7; TRBD2 matches 9 bases. J was trimmed by 4 bases and V by 2 bases; bases with no gene match: 6. Germline lookup yields CDR1 MNHEY and CDR2 SVGAGI. The CDR3 length is 15 residues. CDR3: CASSYLSGRKYEQYF. In DNA form, the CDR3 reads TGTGCCAGCAGTTACCTTAGCGGGAGAAAATACGAGCAGTACTTC.

This clonotype was detected many times. The rearrangement uses TRBV28 and TRBJ2-2, with 7 bases identical to TRBD1. After removal of 3 bases from V and 4 bases from J, the junction contained 11 bases not matched to a gene. The CDR3 sequence is 17 residues long. CDR1 and CDR2 (germline): MDHEN, SYDVKM. CDR3 sequence: CASSLVTGLPSTGELFF. Here the CDR3 DNA reads TGTGCCAGCAGTTTGGTGACAGGGCTTCCGTCCACCGGGGAGCTGTTTTTT.

The chain uses TRBV29-1 and TRBJ2-7, with D uncertain. This CDR3 spans 14 amino acids. The V gene lost 3 bases and the J gene lost 2 bases, with 14 bases spanning the gap. The germline CDR1 and CDR2 sequences are SQVTM and ANQGSEA. The CDR3 here is CSVDGPNGPYEQYF. In DNA, the CDR3 is TGCAGCGTTGATGGCCCAAATGGCCCCTACGAGCAGTACTTC.

This clonotype was observed at least ten times. The chain combines TRBV28 with TRBJ2-1, with 7 bases identical to TRBD2. Losses at the gene ends were 6 bases for V and 3 bases for J; bases not matched to a gene: 8. CDR1 is MDHEN, CDR2 SYDVKM, per germline. The CDR3 spans 15 residues. The CDR3 DNA sequence: TGTGCCAGCAGGGGGGGGGTGGCGAGCTACAATGAGCAGTTCTTC. Protein sequence: CASRGGVASYNEQFF.

This chain uses TRBV6-9 with TRBJ2-7; TRBD2 matches at 9 bases. Germline CDR1 reads MNHGY; CDR2 reads SVAAGI. V lost 3 bases to trimming and J lost 2 bases; unmatched junction nucleotides: 11. CDR3 length equals 17 residues. The chain's CDR3 is CASSYSLAGFKAYEQYF. DNA of the CDR3: TGTGCCAGCAGTTACAGTCTAGCGGGATTTAAAGCCTACGAGCAGTACTTC.

This clonotype was seen a single time. At one of its ends the junction is not consistent with the germline gene, which may arise from a read error. The chain employs TRBV5-1 and TRBJ2-2; 9 bases are shared with TRBD2. The CDR3 length is 16 residues. Germline CDR1 and CDR2: SGHRS and YFSETQ. CDR3 sequence reads: CVSSPIVAGVTGELFF. As DNA, the CDR3 is TGCGTCAGCAGCCCGATTGTAGCGGGAGTAACCGGGGAGCTGTTTTTT.

This clonotype was seen a handful of times. DNA of the CDR3: TGTGCCATCTCGGCAGGGGTAGCGGGAATAGATACGCAGTATTTT. Amino acids: CAISAGVAGIDTQYF. The gene calls are TRBV10-3 and TRBJ2-3, with TRBD2 matching 8 bases. Unmatched junction bases numbered 12, after V lost 8 bases and J lost 5 bases. The CDR3 covers 15 residues. Germline V gives CDR1 ENHRY, CDR2 SYGVKD.

This clonotype was counted ten times or more. J is TRBJ2-1 and V is TRBV2; the D is unclear. CDR3 length equals 13 residues. CDR1 and CDR2 from the germline V gene are SNHLY and FYNNEI. The V end lost 3 bases, the J end lost 3 bases, and 6 bases lay between the germline ends. The CDR3 DNA is TGTGCCAGCAGTGAGAGACGCTACAATGAGCAGTTCTTC. Protein sequence: CASSERRYNEQFF.

Many counts were recorded for this clonotype. This chain's CDR3 is CASSLVGGGEAFF. The CDR3 nucleotides read TGCGCCAGCAGCTTGGTGGGGGGAGGTGAAGCTTTCTTT. The genes are TRBV5-1 and TRBJ1-1; a possible D gene is TRBD1 (5 bases). The CDR3 runs 13 residues. Trimming took off 0 bases at V and 7 bases at J, with 10 bases between the two ends. Germline V lookup: CDR1 SGHRS, CDR2 YFSETQ. The full variable domain, completed using reference TRBV5-1 and TRBJ1-1, is KAGVTQTPRYLIKTRGQQVTLSCSPISGHRSVSWYQQTPGQGLQFLFEYFSETQRNKGNFPGRFSGRQFSNSRSEMNVSTLELGDSALYLCASSLVGGGEAFFGQGTRLTVV.

This clonotype was seen a single time. This clone may be a read error of a much larger clone one base away. The chain has TRBV2 and TRBJ2-7; 8 bases agree with TRBD2. CDR1 is SNHLY and CDR2 is FYNNEI in the germline V gene. V lost 5 bases to trimming and J lost 7 bases; unmatched junction nucleotides: 10. This CDR3 spans 14 amino acids. This chain's CDR3 is CASSRREGRNEQYF. The CDR3 DNA reads TGTGCCAGCAGTCGTCGGGAGGGCCGGAATGAGCAGTACTTC.

This clonotype was detected many times. The chain couples TRBV2 to TRBJ1-1; D ambiguous. CDR1 and CDR2 from the germline V gene are SNHLY and FYNNEI. This CDR3 is 13 amino acids long. Trimming left V 8 bases short and J 4 bases short, with 14 bases between. CDR3: CASGQGRGTEAFF. As DNA, the CDR3 is TGTGCCAGCGGTCAAGGGCGAGGCACTGAAGCTTTCTTT.

This clonotype was counted many times. V usage is TRBV29-1 and J usage is TRBJ2-3, with TRBD2 as a possible D gene (6 bases). CDR3 size: 15 residues. The V gene lost 0 bases and the J gene lost 2 bases, with 12 bases spanning the gap. Germline V CDR1 and CDR2: SQVTM, ANQGSEA. The CDR3 nucleotides are TGCAGCGTTGAAGACGCGGGGCCAGACACAGATACGCAGTATTTT. Encoded protein: CSVEDAGPDTDTQYF.

This chain uses TRBV5-1 with TRBJ2-5, with 8 bases identical to TRBD1. V shed 0 bases, J shed 2 bases, and the junction held 9 bases outside the gene matches. CDR1 and CDR2 (germline): SGHRS, YFSETQ. The CDR3 length is 17 residues. The CDR3 loop is CASSLAPGTGEQETQYF. CDR3 DNA: TGCGCCAGCAGCTTGGCCCCCGGGACAGGAGAACAAGAGACCCAGTACTTC. The entire variable domain, with the rest obtained from reference TRBV5-1 and TRBJ2-5, is as follows: KAGVTQTPRYLIKTRGQQVTLSCSPISGHRSVSWYQQTPGQGLQFLFEYFSETQRNKGNFPGRFSGRQFSNSRSEMNVSTLELGDSALYLCASSLAPGTGEQETQYFGPGTRLLVL.

The V call is TRBV29-1, the J call TRBJ2-2, with 7 nucleotides matching TRBD2. This CDR3 region has 15 residues. V dropped 7 bases and J dropped 6; count of bases not matched to a gene: 14. CDR1 is SQVTM and CDR2 is ANQGSEA in the germline V gene. CDR3: CSACRTVAGSGELFF. DNA for the CDR3: TGCAGCGCTTGTCGTACGGTAGCGGGCTCCGGGGAGCTGTTTTTT.

This clonotype was seen only a few times. A read error may account for a junction end that differs from germline. CDR3 coding DNA: TGCGCCAGCAGCTTGGGGACAGAGGGAAACGCCATATATTTT. Protein: CASSLGTEGNAIYF. The chain recombines TRBV5-1 with TRBJ1-3, with D perhaps matching TRBD1 (6 bases). Germline assignment: CDR1 SGHRS and CDR2 YFSETQ. This CDR3 spans 14 amino acids.